This T cell receptor (beta chain) was profiled in a study of blood T cell repertoires in COVID-19. Study details: There were acute and convalescent COVID-19 samples, and they came from the United States, Italy and Spain.

Original processing notes: Reference gene primer amplification gave nucleated cell count estimates. Sequenced by immunoSEQ multiplex PCR; TCRdb stores in-frame clones only, minus some. V, J and clone size derive from that table, while D and trimming were established from the DNA sequence. This table has 80,000 or so clones, 91% appearing once. This CDR3 spans 16 amino acids. V shed 0 bases, J shed 1 base, and the junction held 5 bases outside the gene matches. In germline, CDR1 is SGHRS, CDR2 YFSETQ. Sequenced sample: peripheral blood. This receptor was taken from a woman between 45 and 60 years old in a cohort sampled during active COVID-19. This sequence joins TRBV5-1 and TRBJ2-7; TRBD1 agrees at 9 bases. The CDR3, as DNA: TGCGCCAGCAGCTTGGAGTTGGGGACAGGGTCCTACGAGCAGTACTTC. It translates to CASSLELGTGSYEQYF.